This TCR beta chain was captured by sequencing in a study of resident and recirculating memory T cells in vitiligo. Study information: Shave-biopsy epidermis from lesional and nonlesional skin was sequenced alongside PBMCs. The samples were homogenized without cell sorting before genomic DNA extraction.

Broader study findings: No single dominant TCR clone appeared; lesion clonality varied.

This clone was seen once. Its matching antigen is unknown. The CDR3 length is 13 residues. Germline V CDR1 and CDR2: SGHDN, FVKESK. V shed 1 base and J shed 8 bases, with 8 bases lying between them. Produced via immunoSEQ multiplex PCR; TCRdb's table is partial and in-frame only. Here the sample spans around 38,000 clones, approximately 91% being singletons. The chain employs TRBV14 and TRBJ2-2; D not certain. The sample comprised blood. The source of this sequence is a male donor with vitiligo. The CDR3 region is CASSQVVAGELFF. CDR3 in DNA: TGTGCCAGCAGCCAAGTCGTTGCGGGGGAGCTGTTTTTT.